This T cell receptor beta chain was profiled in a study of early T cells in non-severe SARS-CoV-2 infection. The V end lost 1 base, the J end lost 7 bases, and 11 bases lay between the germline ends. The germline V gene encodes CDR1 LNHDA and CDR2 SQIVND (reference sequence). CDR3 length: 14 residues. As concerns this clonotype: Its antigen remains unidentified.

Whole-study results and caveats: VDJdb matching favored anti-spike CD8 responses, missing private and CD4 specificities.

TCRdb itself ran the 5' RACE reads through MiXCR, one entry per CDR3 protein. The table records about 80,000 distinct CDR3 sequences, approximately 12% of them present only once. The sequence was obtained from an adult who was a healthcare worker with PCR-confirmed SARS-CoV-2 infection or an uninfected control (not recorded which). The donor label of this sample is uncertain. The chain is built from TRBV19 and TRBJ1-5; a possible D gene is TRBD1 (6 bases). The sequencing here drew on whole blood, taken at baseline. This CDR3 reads CASSIGGGSQPQHF. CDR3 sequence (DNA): TGTGCCAGTAGTATAGGGGGGGGCAGCCAGCCCCAGCATTTT.